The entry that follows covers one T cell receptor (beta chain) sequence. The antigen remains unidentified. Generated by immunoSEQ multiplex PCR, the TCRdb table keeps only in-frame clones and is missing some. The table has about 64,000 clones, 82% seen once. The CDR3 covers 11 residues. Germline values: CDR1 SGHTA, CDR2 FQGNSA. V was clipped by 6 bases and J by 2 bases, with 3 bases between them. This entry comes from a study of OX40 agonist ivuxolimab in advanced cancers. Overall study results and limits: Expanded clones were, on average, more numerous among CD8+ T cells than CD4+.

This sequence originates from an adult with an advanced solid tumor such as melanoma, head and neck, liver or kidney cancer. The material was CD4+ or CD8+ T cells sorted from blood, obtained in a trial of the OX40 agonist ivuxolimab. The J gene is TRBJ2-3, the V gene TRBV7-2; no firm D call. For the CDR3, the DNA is TGTGCCAGCAGAACCACAGATACGCAGTATTTT. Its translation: CASRTTDTQYF. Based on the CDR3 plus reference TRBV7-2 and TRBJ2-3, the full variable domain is GAGVSQSPSNKVTEKGKDVELRCDPISGHTALYWYRQSLGQGLEFLIYFQGNSAPDKSGLPSDRFSAERTGGSVSTLTIQRTQQEDSAVYLCASRTTDTQYFGPGTRLTVL.